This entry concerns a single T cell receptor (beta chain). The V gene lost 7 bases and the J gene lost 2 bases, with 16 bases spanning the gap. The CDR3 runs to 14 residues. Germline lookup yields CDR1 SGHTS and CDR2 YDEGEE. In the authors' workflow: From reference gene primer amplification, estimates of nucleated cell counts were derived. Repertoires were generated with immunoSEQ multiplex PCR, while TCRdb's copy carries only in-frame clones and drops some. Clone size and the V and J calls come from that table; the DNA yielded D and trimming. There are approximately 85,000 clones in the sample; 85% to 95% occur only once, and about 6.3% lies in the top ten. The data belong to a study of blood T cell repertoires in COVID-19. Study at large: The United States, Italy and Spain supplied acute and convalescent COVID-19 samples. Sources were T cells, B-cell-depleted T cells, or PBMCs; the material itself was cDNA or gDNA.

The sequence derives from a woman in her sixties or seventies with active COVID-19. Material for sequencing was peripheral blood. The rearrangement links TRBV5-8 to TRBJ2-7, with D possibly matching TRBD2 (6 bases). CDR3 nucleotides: TGTGCCAGCCGACCGAGGAGGGGAGCCTACGAGCAGTACTTC. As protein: CASRPRRGAYEQYF.